This T cell receptor beta chain was sequenced for a study of T cells in Graves' hyperthyroidism and ophthalmopathy (dated by TCRdb to the late 2010s). About the investigation overall: Peripheral blood was sampled at the time of initial diagnosis, prior to any treatment. Thyroid tissue and blood T-cell repertoires from about six Graves' hyperthyroidism patients were also compared in the study. For training and testing, the 110 or so patients in the discovery cohort were randomly divided in a 7:3 ratio. The paper reports TCR Vbeta CDR3 sequencing of some 140 peripheral blood samples: approximately 41 ophthalmopathy, over 70 hyperthyroidism and 17 progressor patients. Whether ophthalmopathy could be predicted prospectively was tested in an independent validation cohort made up of approximately 19 hyperthyroidism patients plus 17 patients who later progressed to ophthalmopathy. A discovery cohort of around 98 patients, about 40 with Graves' ophthalmopathy and fewer than 65 with stable Graves' hyperthyroidism, was used to find distinguishing TCR V-J signatures. Following sampling, methimazole starting at 30 mg daily was given to hyperthyroidism patients, and high-dose intravenous methylprednisolone was given to ophthalmopathy patients.

From cysteine to phenylalanine, the CDR3 is 14 amino acids long. This entry keeps only the CDR3 DNA: 42 bases, framed from base 1. CDR1 MNHNS and CDR2 SASEGT are derived from the germline V gene. Trimming removed 5 bases from V and 8 bases from J, leaving 15 bases between the germline ends. Moderately to severely active disease, a Clinical Activity Score of at least 3, a NOSPECS grade of at least 4, and a duration under 3 months were present in ophthalmopathy patients. Patients with uncontrolled infections, other autoimmune diseases, pregnancy or lactation were excluded. Diagnoses relied on clinical symptoms, serum thyroxine and TRAb, thyroid ultrasound and orbital computed tomography. PBMCs were isolated from about 10 ml of fresh peripheral blood by Ficoll-Paque density gradient centrifugation. Total RNA was extracted with Trizol reagent, and quality was checked on an Agilent 2100 Bioanalyzer. This clonotype was counted at least ten times. Its antigen target is currently unknown. No base qualities exist here, and no much larger clone lies one base off it.

Broad study findings and their caveats: In validation, the model predicted progression to ophthalmopathy a median of 6.5 months before onset, with roughly 70% sensitivity and roughly 79% specificity. Ophthalmopathy was separated from stable hyperthyroidism by a 13 V-J signature model, with over 85% sensitivity and just over 81% specificity obtained in cross-validation and 80%/75% obtained in testing. Sample size was not statistically predetermined, and investigators were not blinded to group allocation. Blood samples also contained most of the expanded thyroid clonotypes (frequency above 0.001), which suggests that blood repertoires may reflect thyroid immune responses.

The TCR beta CDR3 regions were amplified from RNA transcripts. For the first round of RT-PCR on the TCR CDR3, the HTBI primer set was used together with the Qiagen OneStep RT-PCR kit. A second multiplex PCR round built the libraries, followed by size selection and purification. Sequencing of the libraries was done on an Illumina HiSeq2000 using paired-end 100 bp reads. The authors' analysis ran thus. SOAPnuke was used to process the raw data, removing reads that contained adapters or uncalled bases, had a mean Phred below 15, or lacked an exact match to the constant primer or identifier. High-quality paired reads were merged using COPE v1.2.5, and each unique nucleotide sequence was defined as a clonotype. MiTCR v1.1 was used to align the clonotypes against IMGT TRBV, TRBD and TRBJ reference segments. Analysis was restricted to V-J combinations with a frequency above 0.0001, which covered 98% to 99.2% of repertoires. A TCS score was defined as the ratio between F50 (clonal expansion) and ExV (chaos), using BLOSUM62-based TCRdist between CDR3 peptides within each V-J. Welch's t-statistics and random forest reduced around 510 V-J features to fewer than 15, which were used in a naive Bayes classifier (R e1071). TCRdb reran the public reads through fastp at Q25 and MiXCR, keeping productive beta chains. When rows share a CDR3 protein, they turn into one entry using the most common DNA and genes. These V and J calls derive from TCRdb rather than the authors' analysis. The sample table records hundreds of thousands of distinct CDR3 sequences; around 15% of these occur just once. 25% to 30% of the sample is in the top ten clones.

The sequence is built from TRBV6-1 and TRBJ2-2, with the D gene uncertain. Sequencing input: blood. The TCR was taken from a middle-aged man with Graves' ophthalmopathy. The DNA sequence follows: TGTGCCAGCAGTTTCGGCGAAGCAGCTGGGGAGCTGTTTTTT. This yields the protein CASSFGEAAGELFF.